Below are 8 T cell receptor beta chains sequenced from a single sample in a study of blood T cell repertoires in COVID-19. Data came from immunoSEQ multiplex PCR; TCRdb stores just in-frame clones and leaves some out. Of a few hundred thousand clones in the sample, around 91% were seen once. The source material was peripheral blood. The receptor set was obtained from a woman aged 60-75 years with acute or convalescent COVID-19.

The chain is built from TRBV21-1 and TRBJ1-6; the listed D gene, TRBD1, was not tested against the DNA. TRBV21-1 is a pseudogene segment. The CDR3 has 16 amino acids. CDR3 DNA sequence: TGTGCCAGCAGCCAGGGACAGGAGTTCTATAATTCACCCCTCCACTTT. It codes for CASSQGQEFYNSPLHF.

This sequence joins TRBV10-3 and TRBJ1-5; possible D gene TRBD1, 5 bases. The germline V gene encodes CDR1 ENHRY and CDR2 SYGVKD. V lost 8 bases and J 1 base, leaving 12 bases between the germline ends. The CDR3 has 14 amino acids. CDR3 DNA: TGTGCCATCCAGTCGGCAGGGAGCAATCAGCCCCAGCATTTT. Its translation is CAIQSAGSNQPQHF.

This chain connects TRBV28 to TRBJ1-5, with a possible D match to TRBD1 (5 bases). CDR1 is MDHEN, CDR2 SYDVKM, per germline. The CDR3 extends over 13 amino acids. V gave up 10 bases and J gave up 12 bases, with 22 bases separating them. In DNA, the CDR3 is TGTGCCACTGCAATTACTGCGCCGGGACTCCAGCATTTT. It encodes CATAITAPGLQHF.

The chain uses TRBV2 and TRBJ2-1; TRBD2 might be the D (7 bases). Germline V CDR1 and CDR2: SNHLY, FYNNEI. Trimming took 7 bases from V and 7 from J, leaving 23 bases between them. This CDR3 contains 16 residues. The CDR3 bases are TGTGCCAGCACTCTTACCGGTGGGGGGGCGGGAAATGAGCAGTTCTTC. It is translated as CASTLTGGGAGNEQFF.

J is TRBJ1-1 and V is TRBV4-1; the D gene is possibly TRBD1 (5 bases). Germline V gene lookup returns CDR1 MGHRA and CDR2 YSYEKL. This CDR3 comprises 16 residues. The V end lost 0 bases, the J end lost 5 bases, and 16 bases lay between the germline ends. In nucleotides, the CDR3 is TGCGCCAGCAGCCAAGAAAAGGGGATGAGAGCAACTGAAGCTTTCTTT. Translated: CASSQEKGMRATEAFF.

The rearrangement links TRBV19 to TRBJ2-1, with 12 nucleotides matching TRBD1. Germline values: CDR1 LNHDA, CDR2 SQIVND (reference sequence). V shed 7 bases and J 8 bases; nucleotides not matched to a gene: 9. CDR3 length: 15 amino acids. The chain's CDR3 is CASTPGTGGMDEQFF. In nucleotides, the CDR3 is TGTGCCAGTACGCCCGGGACAGGGGGCATGGATGAGCAGTTCTTC.

This clone has only a few counts. The chain employs TRBV6-5 and TRBJ2-7; 9 bases agree with TRBD1. The CDR3 has 15 amino acids. From germline, CDR1 is MNHEY and CDR2 SVGAGI. V was clipped by 4 bases and J by 1 base; unmatched bases: 5. The CDR3 sequence: CASSFSGTGSYEQYF. CDR3 DNA sequence: TGTGCCAGCAGTTTTTCCGGGACAGGGTCCTACGAGCAGTACTTC.

The chain carries TRBV6-2 or TRBV6-3 and TRBJ2-2; perhaps TRBD2 as D (6 bases). CDR3 length equals 15 residues. Germline-derived CDR1 and CDR2 are MNHEY and SVGEGT. V lost 2 bases and J 4 bases, leaving 11 bases between the germline ends. As DNA, the CDR3 is TGTGCCAGCAGTTACGGAGGGGCGGGCACCGGGGAGCTGTTTTTT. It specifies CASSYGGAGTGELFF.